Listed below are T cell receptor beta chains from one sample, sequenced in a study of blood T cell repertoires in COVID-19. The data were produced by immunoSEQ multiplex PCR, yet TCRdb's version contains in-frame clones alone and is incomplete. Of 150,000 or so clones in the sample, about 80% were seen once. The sequencing sample was made of peripheral blood. The source of these receptors is a man between 60 and 70 years old with acute or convalescent COVID-19. CDR3s include the opening cysteine and the closing phenylalanine or tryptophan. The D gene is left open where the match is weak. Rows may omit the clone size; those that give it use once, few, many or a size class.

V: TRBV18; J: TRBJ1-4; D: NA; size: NA; DNA: TGTGCCAGCTCACCGCAGGGGAACGGTGAAAAACTGTTTTTT; CDR3: CASSPQGNGEKLFF
V: TRBV6-1; J: TRBJ1-2; D: NA; size: NA; DNA: TGTGCCAGCAGTGAAGGAGGCGGGGGGTGGTATACCTTC; CDR3: CASSEGGGGWYTF
V: TRBV27; J: TRBJ1-2; D: TRBD1; size: few; DNA: TGTGCCAGCAGTCCCGACAGGGAGACCGGTGGCTACACCTTC; CDR3: CASSPDRETGGYTF
V: TRBV7-2; J: TRBJ2-3; D: NA; size: NA; DNA: TGTGCCAGCAGCTTAGCCTTGGGCGGGGGCACAGATACGCAGTATTTT; CDR3: CASSLALGGGTDTQYF
V: TRBV18; J: TRBJ2-7; D: TRBD2; size: NA; DNA: TGTGCCAGCTCACCCTCTAGCGGGGGATCGTTCGAGCAGTACTTC; CDR3: CASSPSSGGSFEQYF
V: TRBV6-5; J: TRBJ1-2; D: NA; size: NA; DNA: TGTGCCAGCAACACCCGTAGACAGGACAACTATGGCTACACCTTC; CDR3: CASNTRRQDNYGYTF
V: TRBV9; J: TRBJ2-1; D: TRBD2; size: NA; DNA: TGTGCCAGCAGCGTAGTTGGCGGGGGGGCCTATGAGCAGTTCTTC; CDR3: CASSVVGGGAYEQFF
V: TRBV6-5; J: TRBJ2-2; D: TRBD1; size: NA; DNA: TGTGCCAGCAGGGCCCTCAGGGGGACCGGGGAGCTGTTTTTT; CDR3: CASRALRGTGELFF
V: TRBV9; J: TRBJ1-5; D: NA; size: few; DNA: TGTGCCAGCAGCGTAGGTCAGCGAGACCGGCCCCAGCATTTT; CDR3: CASSVGQRDRPQHF
V: TRBV5-6; J: TRBJ2-1; D: TRBD1; size: NA; DNA: TGTGCCAGCAGCCGACAGGGGACATACAATGAGCAGTTCTTC; CDR3: CASSRQGTYNEQFF
V: TRBV3-1/TRBV3-2; J: TRBJ2-7; D: TRBD1; size: NA; DNA: TGTGCCAGCAGCCCGGGACAGGGGCTCGGAGAGCAGTACTTC; CDR3: CASSPGQGLGEQYF
V: TRBV4-3; J: TRBJ1-4; D: TRBD1; size: few; DNA: TGCGCCAGCAGCCTGGGACAGGGGGAAGGGAAACTGTTTTTT; CDR3: CASSLGQGEGKLFF
V: TRBV19; J: TRBJ1-5; D: TRBD1; size: NA; DNA: TGTGCCCGCCGGGGGGGACAGGGGGTCAATCAGCCCCAGCATTTT; CDR3: CARRGGQGVNQPQHF
V: TRBV7-9; J: TRBJ1-2; D: NA; size: NA; DNA: TGTGCCAGCACCAAAACAACAGGACAAATCTATGGCTACACCTTC; CDR3: CASTKTTGQIYGYTF
V: TRBV7-9; J: TRBJ2-3; D: NA; size: NA; DNA: TGTGCCAGCAGCCCGCGGGGCACAGATACGCAGTATTTT; CDR3: CASSPRGTDTQYF
V: TRBV6-1; J: TRBJ2-4; D: NA; size: NA; DNA: TGTGCCAGCAGTGATACTAGTGGGGTTGGCAAAAACATTCAGTACTTC; CDR3: CASSDTSGVGKNIQYF
V: TRBV11-2; J: TRBJ1-3; D: NA; size: once; DNA: TGTGCCAGCAGCCCACACAGCCTCAGCTCTGGAAACACCATATATTTT; CDR3: CASSPHSLSSGNTIYF
V: TRBV6-5; J: TRBJ2-5; D: NA; size: NA; DNA: TGTGCCAGTGGGAAGCGGAACCAAGAGACCCAGTACTTC; CDR3: CASGKRNQETQYF
V: TRBV6-5; J: TRBJ2-1; D: TRBD1; size: once; DNA: TGTGCCAGCACTACTAGGGACAGAGGGAATGAGCAGTTCTTC; CDR3: CASTTRDRGNEQFF
V: TRBV30; J: TRBJ2-3; D: NA; size: NA; DNA: TGTGCCTGGAGAGGCCGGGACACACTCCTCACAGATACGCAGTATTTT; CDR3: CAWRGRDTLLTDTQYF
V: TRBV24-1; J: TRBJ1-5; D: NA; size: NA; DNA: TGTGCCACCAGTGATCAGTTCAATCAGCCCCAGCATTTT; CDR3: CATSDQFNQPQHF
V: TRBV19; J: TRBJ2-2; D: NA; size: NA; DNA: TGTGCCAGTAGTACCCTTGCTGAGGCTAACACCGGGGAGCTGTTTTTT; CDR3: CASSTLAEANTGELFF
V: TRBV20-1; J: TRBJ2-1; D: TRBD2; size: NA; DNA: TGCAGTGCTAGTCCCAGCGGGAGAGGCAATGAGCAGTTCTTC; CDR3: CSASPSGRGNEQFF
V: TRBV3-1/TRBV3-2; J: TRBJ2-3; D: TRBD2; size: NA; DNA: TGTGCCAGCAGCCAAGATAAGACTAGCGGGAGCACAGATACGCAGTATTTT; CDR3: CASSQDKTSGSTDTQYF
V: TRBV10-3; J: TRBJ1-2; D: TRBD1; size: NA; DNA: TGTGCCATCAGTGATTTAGGGACAGCCGTCGCTGGCTACACCTTC; CDR3: CAISDLGTAVAGYTF
V: TRBV5-1; J: TRBJ2-2; D: NA; size: NA; DNA: TGCGCCAGCAGCTCCAGGGGTGGTGGACAAACCGGGGAGCTGTTTTTT; CDR3: CASSSRGGGQTGELFF
V: TRBV3-1/TRBV3-2; J: TRBJ2-7; D: NA; size: NA; DNA: TGTGCCAGCAGCCAAGCAAGGGGAGGCGAGCAGTACTTC; CDR3: CASSQARGGEQYF
V: TRBV19; J: TRBJ1-5; D: NA; size: NA; DNA: TGTGCCAGTGGAGGTGTCGGTCAGCCCCAGCATTTT; CDR3: CASGGVGQPQHF
V: TRBV6-1; J: TRBJ2-3; D: NA; size: NA; DNA: TGTGCCAGCAGTGAATACGCGACTAGCACAGATACGCAGTATTTT; CDR3: CASSEYATSTDTQYF
V: TRBV30; J: TRBJ1-3; D: NA; size: few; DNA: TGTGCCTGGACCTCTGGGGGCCCCGGAAACACCATATATTTT; CDR3: CAWTSGGPGNTIYF
V: TRBV28; J: TRBJ1-5; D: TRBD1; size: NA; DNA: TGTGCCAGCAGAGGACAGGAAAGTCAGCCCCAGCATTTT; CDR3: CASRGQESQPQHF
V: TRBV9; J: TRBJ2-7; D: NA; size: NA; DNA: TGTGCCAGCAGCGTTTCGCCCTCTGCGGTGTACGAGCAGTACTTC; CDR3: CASSVSPSAVYEQYF
V: TRBV6-6; J: TRBJ2-7; D: NA; size: NA; DNA: TGTGCGGTGGGGACACCTACCTACGAGCAGTACTTC; CDR3: CAVGTPTYEQYF
V: TRBV11-2; J: TRBJ1-1; D: TRBD1; size: NA; DNA: TGTGCCAGCAGCGCTGAGGGACAGGTGAACACTGAAGCTTTCTTT; CDR3: CASSAEGQVNTEAFF
V: TRBV28; J: TRBJ2-3; D: TRBD2; size: NA; DNA: TGTGCCAGCAGTTCAAAGACTAGCGGGAGGGTAGATACGCAGTATTTT; CDR3: CASSSKTSGRVDTQYF
V: TRBV3-1/TRBV3-2; J: TRBJ2-3; D: NA; size: few; DNA: TGTGCCAGCAGCCGACTTGCGGATACGCAGTATTTT; CDR3: CASSRLADTQYF
V: TRBV15; J: TRBJ2-4; D: TRBD1; size: few; DNA: TGTGCCACCAGCAGAGCCGGGACAGGGGGGAACATTCAGTACTTC; CDR3: CATSRAGTGGNIQYF
V: TRBV2; J: TRBJ1-5; D: TRBD1; size: NA; DNA: TGTGCCAGCAGTGTTTTCGGACAGGGACTCAATCAGCCCCAGCATTTT; CDR3: CASSVFGQGLNQPQHF
V: TRBV7-2; J: TRBJ1-2; D: NA; size: few; DNA: TGTGCCAGCACCCCGTTCAGGGGCGACTATGGCTACACCTTC; CDR3: CASTPFRGDYGYTF
V: TRBV7-2; J: TRBJ2-3; D: NA; size: NA; DNA: TGTGCCAGCAGCCCAGGGGGGACGGTGGGCACAGATACGCAGTATTTT; CDR3: CASSPGGTVGTDTQYF
V: TRBV28; J: TRBJ1-1; D: NA; size: NA; DNA: TGTGCCAGCAGTTTCTCGGGGGTAGGGAACACTGAAGCTTTCTTT; CDR3: CASSFSGVGNTEAFF
V: TRBV5-1; J: TRBJ2-2; D: TRBD2; size: NA; DNA: TGCGCCAGCAGCCCTAGCGGGACCAACACCGGGGAGCTGTTTTTT; CDR3: CASSPSGTNTGELFF
V: TRBV5-6; J: TRBJ1-2; D: NA; size: NA; DNA: TGTGCCAGCAGCTTGTATCCAGGGCAGGGTGGCTACACCTTC; CDR3: CASSLYPGQGGYTF
V: TRBV27; J: TRBJ1-2; D: TRBD1; size: NA; DNA: TGTGCCAGCAGTTTCATCCGGACAGGTGGTGGCTATGGCTACACCTTC; CDR3: CASSFIRTGGGYGYTF
V: TRBV10-3; J: TRBJ1-1; D: NA; size: NA; DNA: TGTGCCATCAGTCAACAGGCGAACACTGAAGCTTTCTTT; CDR3: CAISQQANTEAFF
V: TRBV7-6; J: TRBJ2-2; D: TRBD1; size: NA; DNA: TGTGCCAGCAGCTTTGGACAGGCTAACACCGGGGAGCTGTTTTTT; CDR3: CASSFGQANTGELFF
V: TRBV18; J: TRBJ2-1; D: NA; size: NA; DNA: TGTGCCAGCTCACCTACCCAGGGGCGCGCCTACAATGAGCAGTTCTTC; CDR3: CASSPTQGRAYNEQFF
V: TRBV2; J: TRBJ2-1; D: TRBD2; size: NA; DNA: TGTGCCAGCAGTGACCGGACTAGCGGTTACAATGAGCAGTTCTTC; CDR3: CASSDRTSGYNEQFF
V: TRBV7-9; J: TRBJ1-4; D: TRBD1; size: NA; DNA: TGTGCCAGCAGCTTACCCGGGACAGCTAATGAAAAACTGTTTTTT; CDR3: CASSLPGTANEKLFF
V: TRBV11-1; J: TRBJ1-2; D: NA; size: NA; DNA: TGTGCCAGCAGCTTAGAGCTGGGCAGGAACTATGGCTACACCTTC; CDR3: CASSLELGRNYGYTF
V: TRBV7-2; J: TRBJ2-6; D: TRBD1; size: NA; DNA: TGTGCCAGCAGGGTCACAGGGGGTACCTCTGGGGCCAACGTCCTGACTTTC; CDR3: CASRVTGGTSGANVLTF
V: TRBV7-2; J: TRBJ1-3; D: NA; size: NA; DNA: TGTGCCAGCAGCCTTCAGGGCTCTGGAAACACCATATATTTT; CDR3: CASSLQGSGNTIYF
V: TRBV6-2/TRBV6-3; J: TRBJ2-3; D: NA; size: NA; DNA: TGTGCCAGCAGCAAAAAGGGGGGGTCGCGGGTCACAGATACGCAGTATTTT; CDR3: CASSKKGGSRVTDTQYF
V: TRBV7-2; J: TRBJ2-7; D: TRBD2; size: NA; DNA: TGTGCCAGCAGCCAAATAGCGGGCTCCTACGAGCAGTACTTC; CDR3: CASSQIAGSYEQYF
V: TRBV27; J: TRBJ1-2; D: NA; size: NA; DNA: TGTGCCAGCAGTTTAGTCGCAGGGGAAGGCTACACCTTC; CDR3: CASSLVAGEGYTF
V: TRBV3-1/TRBV3-2; J: TRBJ2-7; D: NA; size: NA; DNA: TGTGCCAGCAGCCACCGGGACATCTCCTACGAGCAGTACTTC; CDR3: CASSHRDISYEQYF
V: TRBV27; J: TRBJ2-2; D: NA; size: NA; DNA: TGTGCCAGCAGTTCCGGGGAAGTCGCCACCGGGGAGCTGTTTTTT; CDR3: CASSSGEVATGELFF
V: TRBV21-1; J: TRBJ1-4; D: NA; size: NA; DNA: TGTGCCAGCAGCAAATCCCCGGGACAGGGTAATGAAAAACTGTTTTTT; CDR3: CASSKSPGQGNEKLFF
V: TRBV30; J: TRBJ1-2; D: NA; size: once; DNA: TGTGCCTGGAGTCTTACTTTCGGTGGCTACACCTTC; CDR3: CAWSLTFGGYTF